This TCR beta chain derives from a study of OX40 agonist ivuxolimab in advanced cancers. Study-wide context: Hepatocellular carcinoma, melanoma, renal cell or head and neck cancer was diagnosed in the dose-escalation patients.

The study, taken as a whole, reports: Antigen targets of the expanded peripheral T cells went undetermined.

Trimming at V came to 4 bases and at J to 3 bases, leaving 4 bases not matched to a gene. The germline gives CDR1 SGHRS, CDR2 YFSETQ. The CDR3 spans 14 residues. Worth noting for this clone: Its antigen is unknown. The sample carries other DNA sequences with the same CDR3.

Some clones are missing from TCRdb's copy, which holds only in-frame ones; the method was immunoSEQ multiplex PCR. In the table there are some 86,000 clones, more than 90% of which are singletons. The source was CD4+ or CD8+ T cells sorted from blood, collected in a trial of the OX40 agonist ivuxolimab. The chain employs TRBV5-1 and TRBJ1-5; TRBD1 matches at 7 bases. The origin of this receptor is an adult with an advanced solid tumor such as melanoma, head and neck, liver or kidney cancer. As DNA, the CDR3 is TGCGCCAGCAGCACCGGACAGGTCAATCAGCCCCAGCATTTT. It is translated as CASSTGQVNQPQHF.